This note documents a single T cell receptor (beta chain) sequence. Its antigen is undetermined. The entry originates in a study of cytomegalovirus exposure and HLA in healthy donors. General observations from the study: A later analysis reportedly found fewer N-insertions in an Asian-associated ancestry cluster than the approximately 700-donor mean. Across HLA loci, a later analysis found differing TCR association rates, with DRB1 most and HLA-C fewest. There were some public TCRs occurring in many donors, but most TCR sequences were rare.

Use of 60 Vbeta and 13 Jbeta primers characterized the PCR. Sequenced by immunoSEQ multiplex PCR; TCRdb stores in-frame clones only, minus some. The sample consists of 170,000 or so clones, around four fifths of them appearing once. The sequence derives from a woman between 50 and 59 years old in good health and CMV-seropositive. The sample was PBMCs.

This CDR3 is CATSRDKRTGKGYTF. The CDR3 nucleotides are TGTGCCACCAGCAGAGATAAGAGGACAGGGAAAGGCTACACCTTC. This chain uses TRBV15 with TRBJ1-2; 8 bases are shared with TRBD1. Germline assignment: CDR1 LNHNV and CDR2 YYDKDF (reference sequence). The J segment lost 8 bases and the V segment lost 0 bases, leaving 8 bases of the junction unmatched. This CDR3 is 15 amino acids long.